Below, one T cell receptor (beta chain) is given with its context. Its antigen is unidentified. The data were taken from a study of T cells after yellow fever vaccination. Study outcomes and limitations: The study found a weaker secondary response that peaked faster, day 5 versus 15.

The CDR3 is made up of 16 amino acids. V lost 6 bases and J 5 bases, leaving 20 bases between the germline ends. CDR1 is MNHEY and CDR2 is SMNVEV in the germline V gene (reference sequence). Universal primer sites and UMIs were introduced during 5'RACE template-switching synthesis of TCR cDNA. TCRdb reprocessed the 5' RACE reads via MiXCR and lists one record per CDR3 protein. The sample contains hundreds of thousands of distinct CDR3 sequences, around a tenth of which appear only once. This clonotype was sampled from a man in his late teens or twenties who received the YFV17D yellow fever vaccine. The V gene is TRBV27, the J gene TRBJ2-1, with D hard to call. Sample: PBMCs, taken on the day of the first yellow fever vaccination. The CDR3 loop reads CASSLPPGPAHNEQFF. CDR3 sequence (DNA): TGTGCCAGCAGCTTGCCTCCGGGCCCAGCCCACAATGAGCAGTTCTTC.